This T cell receptor beta chain was captured in a study of blood T cell repertoires in COVID-19. In germline, CDR1 is MRHNA, CDR2 SNTAGT. With V trimmed by 3 bases and J by 4 bases, 9 bases remained unmatched. This CDR3 comprises 16 residues. Sequencing used immunoSEQ multiplex PCR; TCRdb keeps in-frame clones, though not all of them. This sample has roughly 250,000 clones; approximately 79% occur once, and the top ten carry roughly 4.2%. V is TRBV6-4 and J is TRBJ2-3; 8 bases fit TRBD2. This TCR derives from a woman aged 40 to 50 with active or convalescent COVID-19. The sequencing input was peripheral blood. CDR3 sequence reads: CASSELSGGHSDTQYF. CDR3 DNA sequence: TGTGCCAGCAGTGAATTATCGGGGGGGCATTCAGATACGCAGTATTTT.